This TCR beta chain came from a study of blood T cells in healthy people across ages. This CDR3 comprises 13 residues. Germline lookup yields CDR1 MNHNY and CDR2 SVGAGI (reference sequence). The draw of peripheral blood yielded ten milliliters from each donor. Isolation recovered at least 7 million PBMCs from every sample. Study results and caveats: Aged donors had fewer naive CD4+ cells and lower diversity than long-lived donors. Considered underestimates were the diversity estimates obtained from one million T cells.

The authors ran a second PCR of roughly 6 to 12 cycles using a sample-barcoded 5' primer and a J-beta primer mix. TCRdb reanalysed the 5' RACE reads using MiXCR and keeps one entry per CDR3 protein. The sample has 1.5 million to 2 million distinct CDR3 sequences, approximately 28% seen once. For this clonotype: Its target is unknown. The junction shows a germline mismatch at one end, possibly a read error.

The chain has TRBV6-6 and TRBJ2-5, with 8 bases that match TRBD1. The assigned J gene may be wrong: the sequence end matches TRBJ2-7 better. The sequence derives from a woman in her twenties or thirties in good health. The sequenced sample consisted of blood. Here the CDR3 reads CTSSPGTGDEQYF. CDR3 sequence (DNA): TGTACCAGCAGCCCCGGGACAGGAGACGAGCAGTACTTC.